Listed below are T cell receptor beta chains from one sample, sequenced in a study of blood T cell repertoires in COVID-19. Clones were sequenced by immunoSEQ multiplex PCR, and TCRdb holds only the in-frame ones, with some missing. The sample holds fewer than 350,000 clones, approximately 85% seen once. Sequencing input: peripheral blood. All receptors derive from a man aged 18 to 30 with active or convalescent COVID-19. CDR3s include the opening cysteine and the closing phenylalanine or tryptophan. Each record gives: V gene, clone size, D gene, J gene, CDR3 DNA, CDR3 protein. A D gene is named only where the DNA matches it firmly. A row's size may be missing; if present it is once, few, many or a size class.

>TRBV9|-|TRBD1|TRBJ2-7
TGTGCCAGCAGCTTCAGGGGGACAGGGATCTACGAGCAGTACTTC
CASSFRGTGIYEQYF
>TRBV5-1|-|-|TRBJ1-2
TGCGCCAGCAGCTTGCGTACAGCCCTCCTCTATGGCTACACCTTC
CASSLRTALLYGYTF
>TRBV7-8|-|TRBD1|TRBJ2-7
TGTGCCAGCAGCCCGGGACAGGGGACGGAGCAGTACTTC
CASSPGQGTEQYF
>TRBV19|-|-|TRBJ1-2
TGTGCCAGCGCCCTCGGCAGGGACTATGGCTACACCTTC
CASALGRDYGYTF
>TRBV15|-|TRBD2|TRBJ2-3
TGTGCCACCAGCACAATAAGCGGGGGGAGCACAGATACGCAGTATTTT
CATSTISGGSTDTQYF
>TRBV2|-|TRBD1|TRBJ1-3
TGTGCCAGCAGTGCTGACAGGGCTGGAAACACCATATATTTT
CASSADRAGNTIYF
>TRBV5-1|-|-|TRBJ2-4
TGCGCCAGCAGCCCCGGGACCGGGGGAAACATTCAGTACTTC
CASSPGTGGNIQYF
>TRBV15|-|-|TRBJ2-4
TGTGCCACCAGCAGATCCCGGGGATATGCCGACATTCAGTACTTC
CATSRSRGYADIQYF
>TRBV11-2|-|-|TRBJ1-5
TGTGCCAGCAGCTTAGGGGGGCCCCGTCAGCCCCAGCATTTT
CASSLGGPRQPQHF
>TRBV4-1|-|-|TRBJ1-1
TGCGCCAGCACCTCGGGAGGGACCATGAACACTGAAGCTTTCTTT
CASTSGGTMNTEAFF
>TRBV19|-|-|TRBJ1-3
TGTGCCAGTAGTACGACTGGTCGGAACACCATATATTTT
CASSTTGRNTIYF
>TRBV3-1/TRBV3-2|-|-|TRBJ1-3
TGTGCCAGCAGCGCGGGGGGGACGAGTTTTAGCTCTGGAAACACCATATATTTT
CASSAGGTSFSSGNTIYF
>TRBV2|-|-|TRBJ1-1
TGTGCCGTCCTGCAGGGGAACACTGAAGCTTTCTTT
CAVLQGNTEAFF
>TRBV2|-|TRBD2|TRBJ2-7
TGTGCCAGCAGTGAGAAACTAGCGGGGATCTACGAGCAGTACTTC
CASSEKLAGIYEQYF
>TRBV5-1|-|-|TRBJ1-2
TGCGCCAGCAGCTTGGGAGGCCCGAACCACTATGGCTACACCTTC
CASSLGGPNHYGYTF
>TRBV5-1|-|TRBD1|TRBJ2-1
TGCGCCAGCAGCTGGAAAAACTTATGGAAGACAGGGCACGACTTAAGCTCCTACAATGAGCAGTTCTTC
CASSWKNLWKTGHDLSSYNEQFF
>TRBV7-9|-|TRBD2|TRBJ2-7
TGTGCCAGCAGCCGAGCGGGGGGCGTTTACGAGCAGTACTTC
CASSRAGGVYEQYF
>TRBV18|-|-|TRBJ1-2
TGTGCCAGCTCACCTGGCGAGGTTGGCTACACCTTC
CASSPGEVGYTF
>TRBV9|-|-|TRBJ2-6
TGTGCCAGCACCCCTTCCAGGTCTGGGGCCAACGTCCTGACTTTC
CASTPSRSGANVLTF
>TRBV6-5|-|-|TRBJ1-1
TGTGCCAGCACCAGAACAGGGAAAACTGAAGCTTTCTTT
CASTRTGKTEAFF
>TRBV7-9|-|TRBD1|TRBJ1-3
TGTGCCAGCAGCCTAGGAACCCGACCGGGACAGGGGTATTTT
CASSLGTRPGQGYF
>TRBV4-3|medium-sized|TRBD1|TRBJ2-1
TGCGCCAGCAGCCATGGCGGGACCGGGACAGGGGGCAGTGAGCAGTTCTTC
CASSHGGTGTGGSEQFF
>TRBV12-1|-|-|TRBJ2-3
TGTGCCAGCACCTTTTCGCGGGGACCATACACAGATACGCAGTATTTT
CASTFSRGPYTDTQYF
>TRBV9|-|-|TRBJ1-2
TGTGCCAGCAGCGTAGAATCGTTTGGCTACACCTTC
CASSVESFGYTF
>TRBV7-9|-|-|TRBJ1-4
TGTGCCAGCAGTGCCCTCTCCCCGGGATTTAATGAAAAACTGTTTTTT
CASSALSPGFNEKLFF
>TRBV14|-|TRBD2|TRBJ2-7
TGTGCCAGCAGCCACGGGGGGAATTACGAGCAGTACTTC
CASSHGGNYEQYF
>TRBV3-1/TRBV3-2|few|-|TRBJ1-2
TGTGCCAGCAGCCAAGAAGGAAGGCGGAGGGGCTACACCTTC
CASSQEGRRRGYTF
>TRBV18|-|-|TRBJ1-1
TGTGCCAGCTCGCCGACAGGCTCCCCCGCTGAAGCTTTCTTT
CASSPTGSPAEAFF
>TRBV6-5|-|-|TRBJ1-1
TGTGCCAGCAGTAACAGGGTTAGGAACACTGAAGCTTTCTTT
CASSNRVRNTEAFF
>TRBV3-1/TRBV3-2|once|-|TRBJ1-6
TGTGCCAGCAGCCAAGTATCACTTTTGGGGGCGAATTCACCCCTCCACTTT
CASSQVSLLGANSPLHF
>TRBV7-9|-|TRBD1|TRBJ1-4
TGTGCCAGCAGGTCCGGGACAGAACGATACACTAATGAAAAACTGTTTTTT
CASRSGTERYTNEKLFF
>TRBV5-4|-|-|TRBJ1-4
TGTGCCAGCAGCCCCACAGAGTCGACTAATGAAAAACTGTTTTTT
CASSPTESTNEKLFF
>TRBV13|-|-|TRBJ2-2
TGTGCCAGCAGCCTCAGGGGCGCCGGGGAGCTGTTTTTT
CASSLRGAGELFF
>TRBV29-1|-|-|TRBJ1-1
TGCAGCGTTGATTCCAGGGCAATAGGAACTGAAGCTTTCTTT
CSVDSRAIGTEAFF
>TRBV5-1|-|TRBD2|TRBJ2-1
TGCGCCAGCAGCTTCGTTCTAGCGGGGGGGCCGAATGAGCAGTTCTTC
CASSFVLAGGPNEQFF
>TRBV10-1|few|TRBD1|TRBJ2-7
TGCGCCAGCAGTGGGACAGGGCCCTACGAGCAGTACTTC
CASSGTGPYEQYF
>TRBV5-4|-|TRBD2|TRBJ2-5
TGTGCCAGCAGCGGAACTAGCGGGGAGGAGACCCAGTACTTC
CASSGTSGEETQYF
>TRBV3-1/TRBV3-2|-|TRBD1|TRBJ2-7
TGTGCCAGCAGCCAGAGAGACAGGGGGCCCGAGCAGTACTTC
CASSQRDRGPEQYF
>TRBV7-9|-|-|TRBJ1-6
TGTGCCAGCAGCCTACTTGGGCAGGCCCCCCTCCACTTT
CASSLLGQAPLHF
>TRBV21-1|-|-|TRBJ1-2
TGTGCCAGCAGCAAGAGGAGTACCCCGGACCAGGGGCTTTCTATAGGGGAATATGGCGGCTACACCTTC
CASSKRSTPDQGLSIGEYGGYTF
>TRBV11-2|-|TRBD1|TRBJ1-1
TGTGCCAGCAGCTTAGGACAGGGGTTCTACACTGAAGCTTTCTTT
CASSLGQGFYTEAFF
>TRBV10-3|-|TRBD2|TRBJ2-1
TGTGCCATCAGTGAGTTGTGGACTAGCGGGGCTCCGAGCTCCTACAATGAGCAGTTCTTC
CAISELWTSGAPSSYNEQFF
>TRBV14|-|-|TRBJ1-1
TGTGCCAGCAGCCAAGATAGGAGGAACACTGAAGCTTTCTTT
CASSQDRRNTEAFF
>TRBV29-1|once|-|TRBJ2-3
TGCAGCGTTGAAGATCGCGCGGCAGATACGCAGTATTTT
CSVEDRAADTQYF
>TRBV18|few|TRBD1|TRBJ1-3
TGTGCCATCGGACAGGGCCACTCTGGAAACACCATATATTTT
CAIGQGHSGNTIYF
>TRBV10-1|-|-|TRBJ1-6
TGCGCCAGCAGTGAGGGACAGCCCTATAATTCACCCCTCCACTTT
CASSEGQPYNSPLHF
>TRBV19|-|-|TRBJ1-2
TGTGCCAGTAGTGCCGGGACTGAGTATGGCTACACCTTC
CASSAGTEYGYTF
>TRBV5-6|-|TRBD1|TRBJ1-2
TGTGCCAGCAGCCCCAGGGGGCGGGGCTACACCTTC
CASSPRGRGYTF
>TRBV5-4|many|TRBD2|TRBJ2-5
TGTGCCAGCAGCGGGACTAGCGGGGTCAGGGAGACCCAGTACTTC
CASSGTSGVRETQYF
>TRBV19|-|-|TRBJ1-5
TGTGCCAGTAGTACCCTTGGGGGGGGTCAGCCCCAGCATTTT
CASSTLGGGQPQHF
>TRBV19|-|-|TRBJ1-5
TGTGCCAGTAGTTTCCCCGGGACATATAGCAATCAGCCCCAGCATTTT
CASSFPGTYSNQPQHF
>TRBV3-1/TRBV3-2|-|TRBD1|TRBJ1-1
TGTGCCAGCAGCCAAGAGCCCGGAAGGGGGCGGACTGAAGCTTTCTTT
CASSQEPGRGRTEAFF
>TRBV7-9|-|-|TRBJ2-1
TGTGCCAGCACCACTCCTCTAGTCCCGACGAGCCGGCGAGGTTACAATGAGCAGTTCTTC
CASTTPLVPTSRRGYNEQFF